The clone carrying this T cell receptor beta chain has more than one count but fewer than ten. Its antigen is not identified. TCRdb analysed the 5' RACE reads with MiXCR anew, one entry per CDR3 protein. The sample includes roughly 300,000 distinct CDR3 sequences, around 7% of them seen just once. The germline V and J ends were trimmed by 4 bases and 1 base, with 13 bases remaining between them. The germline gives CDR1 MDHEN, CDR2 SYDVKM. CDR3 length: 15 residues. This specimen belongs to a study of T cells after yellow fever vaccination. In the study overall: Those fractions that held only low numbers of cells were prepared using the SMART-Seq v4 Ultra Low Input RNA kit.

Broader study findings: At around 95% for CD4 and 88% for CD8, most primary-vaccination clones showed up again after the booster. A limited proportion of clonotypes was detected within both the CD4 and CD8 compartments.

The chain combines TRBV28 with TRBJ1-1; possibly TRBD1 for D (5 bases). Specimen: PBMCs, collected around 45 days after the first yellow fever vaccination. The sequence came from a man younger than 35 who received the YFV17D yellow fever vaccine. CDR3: CASSSAGSGNTEAFF. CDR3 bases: TGTGCCAGCAGTTCTGCAGGGTCGGGGAACACTGAAGCTTTCTTT.